Below, 3 T cell receptor beta chains from the same sample are listed, as sequenced in a study of OX40 agonist ivuxolimab in advanced cancers. Some clones are missing from TCRdb's copy, which holds only in-frame ones; the method was immunoSEQ multiplex PCR. This sample carries about 76,000 clones, over 75% of them seen once, and the ten largest clones take 6.9%. The sequencing used CD4+ or CD8+ T cells sorted from blood, collected in a trial of the OX40 agonist ivuxolimab. The receptor set was obtained from an adult with an advanced solid tumor such as melanoma, head and neck, liver or kidney cancer.

The V call is TRBV6-5, the J call TRBJ1-5, with TRBD1 as a possible D gene (5 bases). Trimming removed 6 bases at V and 3 bases at J, with 15 bases between. Germline V CDR1 and CDR2: MNHEY, SVGAGI. The CDR3 has 15 amino acids. Here the CDR3 reads CASSLDGGFNQPQHF. The CDR3 DNA sequence: TGTGCCAGCAGCCTAGACGGGGGATTCAATCAGCCCCAGCATTTT.

The rearrangement joins TRBV28 to TRBJ1-2, with 7 bases matching TRBD1. Per germline, CDR1 MDHEN and CDR2 SYDVKM. CDR3 size: 13 residues. With V trimmed by 5 bases and J by 8 bases, 8 bases remained unmatched. Here the CDR3 DNA reads TGTGCCAGCAGTATGGCAGGGGGAACGGGCTACACCTTC. This codes for CASSMAGGTGYTF.

The J gene is TRBJ1-2, the V gene TRBV6-5; TRBD1 agrees at 10 bases. This CDR3 has 15 amino acids. V was clipped by 5 bases and J by 3 bases; unmatched bases: 6. Germline-derived CDR1 and CDR2 are MNHEY and SVGAGI. As DNA, the CDR3 is TGTGCCAGCAGTCCGCCGGGACAGGGGCACTATGGCTACACCTTC. This sequence encodes CASSPPGQGHYGYTF.